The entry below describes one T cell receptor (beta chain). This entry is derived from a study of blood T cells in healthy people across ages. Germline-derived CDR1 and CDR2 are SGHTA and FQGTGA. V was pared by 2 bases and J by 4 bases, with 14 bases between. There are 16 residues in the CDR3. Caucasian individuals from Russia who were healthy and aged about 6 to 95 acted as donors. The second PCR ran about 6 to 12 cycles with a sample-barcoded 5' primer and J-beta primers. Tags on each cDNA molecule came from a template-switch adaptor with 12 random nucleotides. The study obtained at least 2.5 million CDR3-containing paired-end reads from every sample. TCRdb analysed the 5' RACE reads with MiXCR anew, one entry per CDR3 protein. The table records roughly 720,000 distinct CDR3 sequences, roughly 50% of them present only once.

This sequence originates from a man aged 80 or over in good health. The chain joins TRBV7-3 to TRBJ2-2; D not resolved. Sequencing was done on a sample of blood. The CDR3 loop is CASSLLGRSPTGELFF. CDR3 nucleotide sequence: TGTGCCAGCAGCTTACTAGGGCGGAGTCCCACCGGGGAGCTGTTTTTT. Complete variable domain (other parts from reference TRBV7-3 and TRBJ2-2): GAGVSQTPSNKVTEKGKYVELRCDPISGHTALYWYRQSLGQGPEFLIYFQGTGAADDSGLPNDRFFAVRPEGSVSTLKIQRTERGDSAVYLCASSLLGRSPTGELFFGEGSRLTVL.